This T cell receptor beta chain was captured in a study of blood T cell repertoires in COVID-19. The wider study: Samples of COVID-19 (acute and convalescent) were obtained from the United States, Italy and Spain. In each case, the material was cDNA or gDNA derived from T cells, B-cell-depleted T cells, or PBMCs.

CDR1 is MNHEY, CDR2 SVGAGI, per germline. CDR3 length: 14 residues. Sequenced by immunoSEQ multiplex PCR; TCRdb stores in-frame clones only, minus some. This sample has fewer than 250,000 clones, with approximately 84% found just once. The sequence was collected from a woman in her 30s who had recovered from COVID-19. This chain joins TRBV6-5 and TRBJ2-7; TRBD1 matches at 9 bases. Sequencing was done on a sample of PBMCs or T cells enriched from blood (not recorded which). CDR3: CASSYSTTGTGFIV. The CDR3 coding sequence is TGTGCCAGCAGTTACTCGACCACCGGGACAGGGTTCATCGTC.